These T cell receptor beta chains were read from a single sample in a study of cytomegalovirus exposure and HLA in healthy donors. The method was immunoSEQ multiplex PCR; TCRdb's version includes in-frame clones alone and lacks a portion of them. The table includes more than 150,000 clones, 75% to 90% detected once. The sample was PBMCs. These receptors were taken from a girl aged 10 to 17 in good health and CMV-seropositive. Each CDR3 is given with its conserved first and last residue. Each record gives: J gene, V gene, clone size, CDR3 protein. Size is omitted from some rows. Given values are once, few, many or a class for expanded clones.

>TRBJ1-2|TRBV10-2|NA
CASSESETGLATPYGYTF
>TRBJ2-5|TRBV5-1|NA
CASSLVASGSLGETQYF
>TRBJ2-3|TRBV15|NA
CATSTPGDRRTDTQYF
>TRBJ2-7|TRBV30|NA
CAWSSNYEQYF
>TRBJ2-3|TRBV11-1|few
CASSWLLTDTQYF
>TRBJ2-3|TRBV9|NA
CASSVNRGQGRDTQYF
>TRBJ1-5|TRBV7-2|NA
CASSLTAGGGQPQHF
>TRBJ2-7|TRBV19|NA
CASAPLAGVGGQYF
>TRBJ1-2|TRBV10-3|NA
CAISPGTDDGYTF
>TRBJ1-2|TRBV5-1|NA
CASSYGHESNYGYTF
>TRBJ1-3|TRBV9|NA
CASSVVSSGNTIYF
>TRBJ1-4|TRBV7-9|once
CASSFPGNEKLFF
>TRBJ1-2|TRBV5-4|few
CASSLLFSPNYGYTF
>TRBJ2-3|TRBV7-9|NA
CASSQGTGQKTDTQYF
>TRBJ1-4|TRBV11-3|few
CASSVRREVGNEKLFF
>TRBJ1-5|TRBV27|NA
CASSRQGGGDQPQHF
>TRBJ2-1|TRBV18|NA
CASSLDISREQFF
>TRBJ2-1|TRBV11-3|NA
CASSSAGGYNEQFF
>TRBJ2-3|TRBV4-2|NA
CASSRLAEDTDTQYF
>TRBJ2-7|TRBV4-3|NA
CASSHVTGGPYEQYF
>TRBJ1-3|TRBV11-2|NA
CASSPRYKNTIYF
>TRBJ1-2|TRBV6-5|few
CASRRDRVGYGYTF
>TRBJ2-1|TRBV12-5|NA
CASGLVSRGGRSGEQFF
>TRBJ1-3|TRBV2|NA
CASRTVDGNTIYF
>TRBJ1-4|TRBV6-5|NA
CASRKNTGGNEKLFF
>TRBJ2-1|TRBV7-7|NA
CASSRDFYNEQFF
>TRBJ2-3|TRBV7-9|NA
CASSLFRDTDTQYF
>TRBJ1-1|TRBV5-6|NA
CASSTQGQTEAFF
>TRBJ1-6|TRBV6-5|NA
CASSYSGTGLNSPLHF
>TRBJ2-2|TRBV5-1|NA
CASSLPEKNTGELFF
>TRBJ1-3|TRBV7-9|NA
CSSSPTGPRFVF
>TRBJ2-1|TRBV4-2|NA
CASSQGAATGNEQFF
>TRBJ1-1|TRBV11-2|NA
CASSLDTGTYTEAFF